Listed below are T cell receptor beta chains from one sample, sequenced in a study of Graves' ophthalmopathy and Graves' hyperthyroidism. One entry per CDR3 protein, called by TCRdb with MiXCR from the multiplex PCR reads. This table has 340,000 or so distinct CDR3 sequences, roughly a sixth appearing once. The sequenced sample consisted of peripheral blood. Source of these receptors: an adult man with Graves' ophthalmopathy. Both conserved end residues are part of each CDR3. The order of the fields is V gene, J gene, CDR3 protein.

v_gene: TRBV6-5; j_gene: TRBJ2-2; CDR3aa: CASTGGPQGYTGELFF
v_gene: TRBV5-1; j_gene: TRBJ2-4; CDR3aa: CASSSRSDGNIQYF
v_gene: TRBV9; j_gene: TRBJ1-1; CDR3aa: CASSAGGTEAFF
v_gene: TRBV9; j_gene: TRBJ2-2; CDR3aa: CASSSPGLAGGSATGELFF
v_gene: TRBV7-2; j_gene: TRBJ1-6; CDR3aa: CASSWRSSSYNSPLHF
v_gene: TRBV29-1; j_gene: TRBJ2-5; CDR3aa: CSVEKLPETQYF
v_gene: TRBV6-5; j_gene: TRBJ1-6; CDR3aa: CASSSSRQAKNSPLHF
v_gene: TRBV5-1; j_gene: TRBJ2-1; CDR3aa: CASSLGHGANEQFF
v_gene: TRBV11-2; j_gene: TRBJ2-7; CDR3aa: CASSFGTNEQYF
v_gene: TRBV20-1; j_gene: TRBJ2-7; CDR3aa: CSARDRVAGFMYEQYF
v_gene: TRBV4-1; j_gene: TRBJ2-6; CDR3aa: CASSPRHLGVRSGANVLTF
v_gene: TRBV4-1; j_gene: TRBJ1-1; CDR3aa: CASSQVIPAEAFF
v_gene: TRBV12-3/TRBV12-4; j_gene: TRBJ2-2; CDR3aa: CATRYRVATGELFF